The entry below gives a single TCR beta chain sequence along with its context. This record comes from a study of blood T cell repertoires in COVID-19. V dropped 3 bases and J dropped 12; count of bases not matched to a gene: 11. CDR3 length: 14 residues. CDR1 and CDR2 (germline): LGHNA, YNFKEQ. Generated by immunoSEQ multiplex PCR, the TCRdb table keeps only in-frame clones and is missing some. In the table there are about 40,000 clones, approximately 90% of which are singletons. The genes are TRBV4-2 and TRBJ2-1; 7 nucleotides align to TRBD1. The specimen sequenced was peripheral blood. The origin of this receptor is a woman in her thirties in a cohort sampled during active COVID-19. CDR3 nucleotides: TGTGCCAGCAGCCACCCGGCAACAGGGGAAGTGCAGTTCTTC. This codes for CASSHPATGEVQFF.